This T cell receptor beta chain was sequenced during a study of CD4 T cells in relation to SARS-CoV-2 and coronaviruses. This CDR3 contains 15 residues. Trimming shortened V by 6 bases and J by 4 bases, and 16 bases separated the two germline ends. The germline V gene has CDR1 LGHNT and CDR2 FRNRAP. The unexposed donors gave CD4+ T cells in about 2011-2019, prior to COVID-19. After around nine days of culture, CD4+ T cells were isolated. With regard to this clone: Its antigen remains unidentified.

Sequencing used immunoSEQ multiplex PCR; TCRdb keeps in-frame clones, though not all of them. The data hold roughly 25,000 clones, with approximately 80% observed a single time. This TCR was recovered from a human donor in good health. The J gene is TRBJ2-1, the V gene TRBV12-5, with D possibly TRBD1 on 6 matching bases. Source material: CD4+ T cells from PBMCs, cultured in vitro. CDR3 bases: TGTGCTAGTGGGGGCCCAGGGGCCTCATACAATGAGCAGTTCTTC. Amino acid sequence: CASGGPGASYNEQFF.